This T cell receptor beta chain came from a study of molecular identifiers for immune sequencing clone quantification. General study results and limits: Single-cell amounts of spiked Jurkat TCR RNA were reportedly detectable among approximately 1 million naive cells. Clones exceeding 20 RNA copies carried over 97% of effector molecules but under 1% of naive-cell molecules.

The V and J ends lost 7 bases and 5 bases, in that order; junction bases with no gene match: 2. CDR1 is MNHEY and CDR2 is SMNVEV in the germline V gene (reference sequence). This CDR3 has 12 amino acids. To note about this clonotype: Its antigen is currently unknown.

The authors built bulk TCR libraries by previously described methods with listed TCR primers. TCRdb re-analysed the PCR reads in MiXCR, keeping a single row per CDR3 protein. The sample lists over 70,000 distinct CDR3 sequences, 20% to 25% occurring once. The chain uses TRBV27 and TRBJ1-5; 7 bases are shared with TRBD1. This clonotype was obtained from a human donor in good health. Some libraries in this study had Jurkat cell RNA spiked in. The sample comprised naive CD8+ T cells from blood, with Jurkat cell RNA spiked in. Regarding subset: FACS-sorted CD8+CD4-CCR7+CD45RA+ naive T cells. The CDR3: CASKQGHQPQHF. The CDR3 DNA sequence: TGTGCCAGCAAACAGGGGCATCAGCCCCAGCATTTT.